This TCR beta chain was identified in a study of shared clonotypes between healthy human individuals. Concerning this clone itself: Its antigen is not identified.

Study observations and caveats: It was anticipated that sequencing depth would influence how many clonotypes donors shared.

Sorted-subset replicate PCR reactions contained roughly 200 ng DNA, corresponding to around 30,000 T cell genomes. Sequencing used immunoSEQ multiplex PCR; TCRdb keeps in-frame clones, though not all of them. The sample consists of about 1 million clones, 65% to 80% of them appearing once. Sequencing was carried out using memory CD4+ T cells sorted from blood. As to subset: CD45RA-negative fraction. This sequence originates from a man between 18 and 35 years old in good health.

CDR3 in DNA: TGTGCCAGCAGCCCGGGGGTGTACAATGAGCAGTTCTTC. This codes for CASSPGVYNEQFF. The V call is TRBV5-4, the J call TRBJ2-1; D may be TRBD2 (6 bases). Germline CDR1 is SGHNT and CDR2 is YYREEE (reference sequence). The CDR3 has 13 amino acids. The V gene lost 4 bases and the J gene lost 4 bases, with 9 bases spanning the gap.